Listed below are T cell receptor beta chains from one sample, sequenced in a study of early T cells in non-severe SARS-CoV-2 infection. TCRdb re-derived calls from the 5' RACE reads in MiXCR, one entry per CDR3 protein. The sample records more than 70,000 distinct CDR3 sequences, about 11% being singletons. Sequencing used whole blood, obtained at baseline. The receptors were sampled from an adult who was a healthcare worker with PCR-confirmed SARS-CoV-2 infection or an uninfected control (not recorded which). Each CDR3 is given with its conserved first and last residue. The D gene is left open where the match is weak. Clone size, where shown, is once, few, many, or a class for clones that have expanded.

NA	TRBV6-1	many	TRBJ1-2	TGTGCCAGCAGTGAACAGGCTAACTATGGCTACACCTTC	CASSEQANYGYTF
NA	TRBV4-1	few	TRBJ2-2	TGCGCCAGCAGCCGGGAGGCAGGGGACACCGGGGAGCTGTTTTTT	CASSREAGDTGELFF
TRBD2	TRBV5-1	NA	TRBJ2-5	TGCGCCAGCAGCTCAGTAGGGACTATGGAGACCCAGTACTTC	CASSSVGTMETQYF
NA	TRBV10-3	many	TRBJ2-5	TGTGCCATCAGTGAGTCAGCCAGATCCCAAGAGACCCAGTACTTC	CAISESARSQETQYF
NA	TRBV12-5	NA	TRBJ1-5	TGTGCTAGTGGTTTGTGGCGGGGAATGCGGAATCAGCCCCAGCATTTT	CASGLWRGMRNQPQHF
NA	TRBV20-1	few	TRBJ2-1	TGCAGTGCTAGAGATGGATGGGTGTATGAGCAGTTCTTC	CSARDGWVYEQFF
TRBD1	TRBV6-5	few	TRBJ2-5	TGTGCCAGCAGTTCCCGCGGTTTCGACAGGGGGATGGAGACCCAGTACTTC	CASSSRGFDRGMETQYF
NA	TRBV9	NA	TRBJ2-1	TGTGCCAGCAGCGTACGGCCTAACCCTGGAGAAAATGAGCAGTTCTTC	CASSVRPNPGENEQFF
NA	TRBV6-2/TRBV6-3	few	TRBJ2-1	TGTGCCAGCAGTTACGCTCAGAATGAGCAGTTCTTC	CASSYAQNEQFF
NA	TRBV20-1	few	TRBJ2-4	TGCAGTGCTACTTCGGGGGGCGGACTAGCCAAAAACATTCAGTACTTC	CSATSGGGLAKNIQYF
NA	TRBV5-1	few	TRBJ2-6	TGCGCCAGCAGTTCCGTGTTCCATAACTCTGGGGCCAACGTCCTGACTTTC	CASSSVFHNSGANVLTF
NA	TRBV19	few	TRBJ1-5	TGTGCCAGTAGTATAGAAAACAGGGCTTCCCAGCATTTT	CASSIENRASQHF
TRBD1	TRBV12-3/TRBV12-4	many	TRBJ1-5	TGTGCCAGCAGTTTCGACAGGGCCCAGCCCCAGCATTTT	CASSFDRAQPQHF
TRBD1	TRBV6-2/TRBV6-3	few	TRBJ1-6	TGTGCCAGCAAGACAGGGAATAATTCACCCCTCCACTTT	CASKTGNNSPLHF
NA	TRBV7-8	NA	TRBJ2-2	TGTGCCAGCAGCCCGACGACAGGGCGGGGGACCGGGGAGCTGTTTTTT	CASSPTTGRGTGELFF
TRBD1	TRBV27	few	TRBJ2-4	TGTGCCAGCAGTCCACCGGGACAGGGGGCCCTCCTAGCCAAAAACATTCAGTACTTC	CASSPPGQGALLAKNIQYF
NA	TRBV4-1	many	TRBJ2-7	TGCGCCAGCAGCCAAGACTCCGGCGTGGGTGGGGGCGAGCAGTACTTC	CASSQDSGVGGGEQYF
NA	TRBV12-3/TRBV12-4	NA	TRBJ2-1	TGTGCCAGCAGTGGAAACAGTTTTGGGTCCTACAATGAGCAGTTCTTC	CASSGNSFGSYNEQFF
NA	TRBV6-5	few	TRBJ2-4	TGTGCCAGCAGTCAACTCAAGGGGTTTTCCAAAAACATTCAGTACTTC	CASSQLKGFSKNIQYF
NA	TRBV7-2	NA	TRBJ2-3	TGTGCCAGCAGCAGTCAGAGTACGCTATATACGCAGTATTTT	CASSSQSTLYTQYF
TRBD2	TRBV6-4	few	TRBJ2-1	TGTGCCAGCAGTGACTCGCCCAGCGGGGGGGGCAATGAGCAGTTCTTC	CASSDSPSGGGNEQFF
NA	TRBV6-6	many	TRBJ1-1	TGTGCCAGCAGTTACTCGTCAGGGGTGAACACTGAAGCTTTCTTT	CASSYSSGVNTEAFF
TRBD1	TRBV29-1	NA	TRBJ2-1	TGCAGCGTTGTCCCCGGGACAGGGGCCACCGGGGAGCAGTTCTTC	CSVVPGTGATGEQFF
TRBD1	TRBV28	many	TRBJ1-6	TGTGCCAGCAGTTTCCCTAGACAGGGAATGCATAATTCACCCCTCCACTTT	CASSFPRQGMHNSPLHF
NA	TRBV18	NA	TRBJ1-2	TGTGCCAGCTCGATAAAAGGGACTTTAGTGGACTATGGCTACACCTTC	CASSIKGTLVDYGYTF
NA	TRBV29-1	few	TRBJ2-2	TGCAGCGTTGGGGGCCCTACGAACACCGGGGAGCTGTTTTTT	CSVGGPTNTGELFF
NA	TRBV2	NA	TRBJ1-2	TGTGCCAGCAGAACAGGTGACTTTAGGAACTATGGCTACACCTTC	CASRTGDFRNYGYTF
NA	TRBV12-3/TRBV12-4	NA	TRBJ2-7	TGTGCCAGCAGCCACGGGTATTACGAGCAGTACTTC	CASSHGYYEQYF
TRBD1	TRBV6-1	NA	TRBJ2-3	TGTGCCAGCAGTCATATTAGGATCCGGGACAGTTCAGATACGCAGTATTTT	CASSHIRIRDSSDTQYF
NA	TRBV11-2	many	TRBJ2-4	TGTGCCAGCAGCCTTAAATTCCCCGAGGGGGGCTCCAAAAACATTCAGTACTTC	CASSLKFPEGGSKNIQYF
NA	TRBV5-1	NA	TRBJ2-7	TGCGCCAGCAGCTTGGTGGTTTCTAATGCCTACGAGCAGTACTTC	CASSLVVSNAYEQYF
NA	TRBV29-1	NA	TRBJ2-7	TGCAGCGTGACAGGCTACTCTACCTACGAGCAGTACTTC	CSVTGYSTYEQYF
TRBD2	TRBV12-3/TRBV12-4	NA	TRBJ2-1	TGTGCCAGCACCGTCTTTGGGACTACTAATGAGCAGTTCTTC	CASTVFGTTNEQFF
NA	TRBV7-8	few	TRBJ1-2	TGTGCCAGCAGCTCCCGGGCCGCGGAGGGCTACACCTTC	CASSSRAAEGYTF
NA	TRBV19	NA	TRBJ1-5	TGTGCCAGTACCCGCAGAGACAATCAGCCCCAGCATTTT	CASTRRDNQPQHF
NA	TRBV27	NA	TRBJ2-7	TGTGCCAGCAGTTTAAGCGCGTTAGCCAACTACGAGCAGTACTTC	CASSLSALANYEQYF
NA	TRBV6-6	NA	TRBJ2-3	TGTGCCAGCAGTTACGGAACGGGGCGCACAGATACGCAGTATTTT	CASSYGTGRTDTQYF
NA	TRBV12-3/TRBV12-4	few	TRBJ2-7	TGTGCCAGCAGCCACTTGGGGGAGCAGTACTTC	CASSHLGEQYF
TRBD1	TRBV3-1	NA	TRBJ1-5	TGTGCCAGCAGCCATGGGACAGGGGTAAATCAGCCCCAGCATTTT	CASSHGTGVNQPQHF
NA	TRBV2	few	TRBJ1-2	TGTGCCAGCAGTGAAGATCCGGGACATGGCTACACCTTC	CASSEDPGHGYTF
NA	TRBV27	many	TRBJ1-1	TGTGCCAGCAGTTGGGCCGTAGGGGTCACTGAAGCTTTCTTT	CASSWAVGVTEAFF
NA	TRBV5-1	NA	TRBJ1-5	TGCGCCAGCAGCTTGGCCGTGGAGGAAAATTATAGCAATCAGCCCCAGCATTTT	CASSLAVEENYSNQPQHF
NA	TRBV25-1	NA	TRBJ1-6	TGTGCCAGCAGTGTCCAGGGTTATTCACCCCTCCACTTT	CASSVQGYSPLHF
TRBD1	TRBV6-6	many	TRBJ1-1	TGTGCCAGCACCGGACAGGGTATGTTCTTT	CASTGQGMFF
TRBD2	TRBV5-6	many	TRBJ2-1	TGTGCCAGCAGTCGTCAGCGGGGGTCCTACAATGAGCAGTTCTTC	CASSRQRGSYNEQFF
NA	TRBV30	many	TRBJ2-3	TGTGCCTGGAGTGTATTGCGGGGCATCTTAGATACGCAGTATTTT	CAWSVLRGILDTQYF
TRBD1	TRBV12-3/TRBV12-4	NA	TRBJ1-3	TGTGCCAGCAGTGAGACAGGGCGCTTTACTGGAAACACCATATATTTT	CASSETGRFTGNTIYF
NA	TRBV2	few	TRBJ2-5	TGTGCCAGCATAAAGGGGGGCAGTCAAGAGACCCAGTACTTC	CASIKGGSQETQYF
NA	TRBV20-1	few	TRBJ1-2	TGCAGTGCTCGCAGAAGTGCTAGCTACACCTTC	CSARRSASYTF
NA	TRBV9	many	TRBJ2-7	TGTGCCAGCAGCGTAGTGGGGGGAGACGAGCAGTACTTC	CASSVVGGDEQYF
TRBD1	TRBV7-9	NA	TRBJ1-2	TGTGCCAGCAGCTTAGGTCTACAGGGGGCAATCTACACCTTC	CASSLGLQGAIYTF
NA	TRBV11-2	many	TRBJ2-7	TGTGCCAGCAGCTTAGGAGGGGGACTCCACCTGGAGCAGTACTTC	CASSLGGGLHLEQYF
NA	TRBV7-2	NA	TRBJ1-1	TGTGCCAGCACTAGCCAAGGAAGGTGGGGGACTGAAGCTTTCTTT	CASTSQGRWGTEAFF
NA	TRBV7-2	NA	TRBJ1-1	TGTGCCAGCAAACTCATGGGCTCTGGTGAAGCTTTCTTT	CASKLMGSGEAFF
TRBD1	TRBV15	many	TRBJ1-2	TGTGCCACCAGCAGAGATTTACAGGGGAACTATGGCTACACCTTC	CATSRDLQGNYGYTF
NA	TRBV11-3	NA	TRBJ2-1	TGTGCCAGCAGCTTAGCTCTTGGCGGACCCTACAATGAGCAGTTCTTC	CASSLALGGPYNEQFF
NA	TRBV7-6	few	TRBJ1-5	TGTGCCAGCAGCTTAGGTCCGAGGGGCAATCAGCCCCAGCATTTT	CASSLGPRGNQPQHF
NA	TRBV28	NA	TRBJ2-5	TGTGCCAGCAGCTCCTCTTTGCAGACCCAGTACTTC	CASSSSLQTQYF